This entry lists 30 T cell receptor beta chains sequenced from one sample in a study of early T cells in non-severe SARS-CoV-2 infection. TCRdb ran MiXCR on the 5' RACE reads and lists one entry per CDR3 protein. The table records about 69,000 distinct CDR3 sequences, about 9.4% of them present only once. Material: whole blood. The origin of the receptors is an adult who was a healthcare worker with PCR-confirmed SARS-CoV-2 infection or an uninfected control (not recorded which).

The V gene is TRBV5-1, the J gene TRBJ2-1, with TRBD2 matching over 9 bases. The CDR3 consists of 13 residues. Germline trimming cut 5 bases from V and 9 bases from J; bases unmatched to any gene: 6. Germline values: CDR1 SGHRS, CDR2 YFSETQ. In DNA form, the CDR3 reads TGCGCCAGCAGGCTAGCGGGACGAGGTGAGCAGTTCTTC. Translated, it gives CASRLAGRGEQFF.

This clonotype was seen at least ten times. J is TRBJ1-2 and V is TRBV7-9; perhaps TRBD1 as D (6 bases). Germline V gene sequence: CDR1 SEHNR, CDR2 FQNEAQ (reference sequence). V lost 3 bases, J lost 5 bases, and 10 bases lay in between. The CDR3 extends over 13 amino acids. The CDR3 region has the DNA TGTGCCAGCAGCTTGGGGGCAGAGTATGGCTACACCTTC. This encodes CASSLGAEYGYTF. The whole variable domain, filled in from reference TRBV7-9 and TRBJ1-2, reads DTGVSQNPRHKITKRGQNVTFRCDPISEHNRLYWYRQTLGQGPEFLTYFQNEAQLEKSRLLSDRFSAERPKGSFSTLEIQRTEQGDSAMYLCASSLGAEYGYTFGSGTRLTVV.

This clonotype has at least ten counts. The CDR3 loop reads CASSFQTAGDTEAFF. CDR3 DNA: TGCGCCAGCAGCTTCCAGACGGCCGGGGACACTGAAGCTTTCTTT. The J gene is TRBJ1-1, the V gene TRBV5-1; unclear D gene. Germline values: CDR1 SGHRS, CDR2 YFSETQ. This CDR3 spans 15 amino acids. V was cut by 2 bases and J by 3 bases, with 14 bases left in between. The variable domain in full, completed from reference TRBV5-1 and TRBJ1-1, reads KAGVTQTPRYLIKTRGQQVTLSCSPISGHRSVSWYQQTPGQGLQFLFEYFSETQRNKGNFPGRFSGRQFSNSRSEMNVSTLELGDSALYLCASSFQTAGDTEAFFGQGTRLTVV.

The genes are TRBV5-1 and TRBJ2-7; D is unresolved. V dropped 0 bases and J dropped 5 bases, with 12 bases sitting between them. CDR3 size: 14 residues. Germline assignment: CDR1 SGHRS and CDR2 YFSETQ. CDR3: CASSLANLKDEQYF. The CDR3 DNA reads TGCGCCAGCAGCTTGGCCAATTTAAAGGACGAGCAGTACTTC.

This clonotype was observed a handful of times. This CDR3 reads CASSYRQGITSGEQYF. The CDR3 DNA follows: TGTGCCAGCAGTTACCGACAGGGGATTACCTCCGGGGAGCAGTACTTC. The gene calls are TRBV27 and TRBJ2-7, with 8 nucleotides matching TRBD1. The V and J ends lost 4 bases and 7 bases, in that order; junction bases with no gene match: 15. Germline loops: CDR1 MNHEY, CDR2 SMNVEV (reference sequence). CDR3 size: 16 residues.

This clonotype occurred many times. The chain couples TRBV5-1 to TRBJ2-7; 7 bases are a match to TRBD1. This CDR3 comprises 14 residues. The germline V gene encodes CDR1 SGHRS and CDR2 YFSETQ. The junction had 7 bases not matched to a gene; V was cut back by 4 bases and J by 3 bases. CDR3 sequence (DNA): TGCGCCAGCAGCAGTGTTAGGGACAGCTACGAGCAGTACTTC. This translates into CASSSVRDSYEQYF.

This clonotype was observed at least ten times. The chain is built from TRBV7-2 and TRBJ2-3; D not resolved. The CDR3 is 13 amino acids. Germline CDR1 is SGHTA and CDR2 is FQGNSA. The V gene lost 3 bases and the J gene lost 6 bases, with 10 bases spanning the gap. The CDR3 DNA sequence: TGTGCCAGCAGCTTGTCCCTCCTGGATACGCAGTATTTT. Protein product: CASSLSLLDTQYF.

In this sample, this clonotype turned up many times. The chain has TRBV12-3 or TRBV12-4 and TRBJ1-1; D ambiguous. Deletions cut 2 bases from V and 1 base from J, with 8 bases between. CDR3 size: 14 residues. CDR3 sequence (DNA): TGTGCCAGCAGTTTAATGGGGAAGAACACTGAAGCTTTCTTT. It translates to CASSLMGKNTEAFF.

The table lists this clonotype with many counts. This rearrangement joins TRBV5-1 to TRBJ2-7; D is perhaps TRBD2 (5 bases). The ends were cut back, 0 bases at V and 6 bases at J, with 10 bases in the middle. The CDR3 covers 13 residues. CDR1 SGHRS and CDR2 YFSETQ come from the germline V gene. DNA for the CDR3: TGCGCCAGCAGCTTGGATCCTAGCACCGAGCAGTACTTC. The encoded protein is CASSLDPSTEQYF. Complete variable domain (other parts from reference TRBV5-1 and TRBJ2-7): KAGVTQTPRYLIKTRGQQVTLSCSPISGHRSVSWYQQTPGQGLQFLFEYFSETQRNKGNFPGRFSGRQFSNSRSEMNVSTLELGDSALYLCASSLDPSTEQYFGPGTRLTVT.

The V call is TRBV7-2, the J call TRBJ2-7; D not certain. The CDR3 has 12 residues. CDR1 and CDR2 from the germline V gene are SGHTA and FQGNSA. The V gene lost 1 base and the J gene lost 4 bases, with 5 bases spanning the gap. The CDR3 DNA follows: TGTGCCAGCAGCTTAGACCTATACGAGCAGTACTTC. Its translation: CASSLDLYEQYF.

This clonotype was counted between two and nine times. V and J are TRBV7-8 and TRBJ2-4; perhaps TRBD1 as D (5 bases). Per the germline V gene, CDR1 is SGHVS and CDR2 is FQNEAQ. The CDR3 contains 13 residues. V was cut by 2 bases and J by 9 bases, with 11 bases left in between. CDR3 region: CASSLRQTGIQYF. Written as DNA, the CDR3 is TGTGCCAGCAGCTTAAGACAGACCGGCATTCAGTACTTC.

This clonotype was seen only a few times. The chain employs TRBV20-1 and TRBJ2-1, with 13 bases identical to TRBD2. The CDR3 totals 17 residues. Germline CDR1 reads DFQATT; CDR2 reads SNEGSKA (reference sequence). J lost 9 bases, V lost 2 bases, and 13 bases had no gene match. Here the CDR3 DNA reads TGCAGTGCTAGAAGACTAGCGGGAGGTATCGGCGGCGGTGAGCAGTTCTTC. This translates into CSARRLAGGIGGGEQFF.

This clonotype has a handful of counts. The rearrangement links TRBV11-2 to TRBJ2-7, with TRBD2 as a possible D gene (7 bases). From germline, CDR1 is SGHAT and CDR2 FQNNGV. Trimming removed 0 bases at V and 3 bases at J, with 15 bases between. The CDR3 contains 16 residues. The CDR3 DNA reads TGTGCCAGCAGCTTAGATCGAGGGGGGGCCGGCTACGAGCAGTACTTC. This encodes CASSLDRGGAGYEQYF.

This clonotype was picked up many times. J is TRBJ2-5 and V is TRBV9, with 16 bases aligning to TRBD2. Germline assignment: CDR1 SGDLS and CDR2 YYNGEE. CDR3 length: 17 residues. V shed 3 bases, J shed 4 bases, and the junction held 6 bases outside the gene matches. The CDR3 sequence is CASSAGTSGRGGETQYF. The CDR3 coding sequence is TGTGCCAGCAGCGCGGGGACTAGCGGGAGGGGCGGAGAGACCCAGTACTTC.

A few counts support this clonotype. CDR3 amino acids: CASSSLTVGGVDEQYF. For the CDR3, the DNA is TGTGCCAGCAGCTCCTTAACCGTTGGGGGAGTGGACGAGCAGTACTTC. The rearrangement links TRBV12-3 or TRBV12-4 to TRBJ2-7, with D possibly being TRBD1 or TRBD2 (5 bases each). CDR3 length: 16 amino acids. V was shortened by 6 bases and J by 5 bases, with 23 bases between the two germline ends.

This clonotype was seen more than once but under ten times. The chain couples TRBV19 to TRBJ2-1, with 11 bases lining up with TRBD2. Germline V CDR1 and CDR2: LNHDA, SQIVND (reference sequence). Trimming cost V 3 bases and J 7 bases; bases outside gene matches: 5. This CDR3 is built from 15 residues. The CDR3 protein is CASSMQLAGVNEQFF. The CDR3 DNA reads TGTGCCAGTAGTATGCAACTAGCGGGAGTTAATGAGCAGTTCTTC.

This clonotype was found a few times. The rearrangement uses TRBV29-1 and TRBJ1-1, with D possibly TRBD1 on 6 matching bases. Germline-derived CDR1 and CDR2 are SQVTM and ANQGSEA. The CDR3 spans 14 residues. V was shortened by 5 bases and J by 6 bases, with 19 bases between the two germline ends. The CDR3 DNA follows: TGCAGCGTTAGCAGGGCCGGGGGCAAGGCTGAAGCTTTCTTT. Protein: CSVSRAGGKAEAFF. The full variable domain, rest sourced from reference TRBV29-1 and TRBJ1-1, is SAVISQKPSRDICQRGTSLTIQCQVDSQVTMMFWYRQQPGQSLTLIATANQGSEATYESGFVIDKFPISRPNLTFSTLTVSNMSPEDSSIYLCSVSRAGGKAEAFFGQGTRLTVV.

This clonotype was found many times. This chain connects TRBV6-5 to TRBJ1-5; no definite D call. The CDR3 contains 15 residues. In germline, CDR1 is MNHEY, CDR2 SVGAGI. V lost 6 bases, J lost 5 bases, and 17 bases lay in between. CDR3 region: CASSLSQSQDQPQHF. CDR3 in DNA: TGTGCCAGCAGCCTTTCCCAAAGCCAGGATCAGCCCCAGCATTTT.

By share of the sample, this clonotype is medium-sized (0.01 to 0.1%). The chain uses TRBV7-3 and TRBJ2-2, with 8 bases identical to TRBD1. Trimming cost V 5 bases and J 9 bases; bases outside gene matches: 5. This CDR3 region has 13 residues. Germline-derived CDR1 and CDR2 are SGHTA and FQGTGA. CDR3 bases: TGTGCCAGCAGCCTCCCAGGGGGCAGGGAGCTGTTTTTT. It specifies CASSLPGGRELFF.

The sample holds many counts of this clonotype. This likely reflects a read error, since a far larger clone is one base away. The chain employs TRBV2 and TRBJ1-1; the D gene is possibly TRBD1 (6 bases). Per germline, CDR1 SNHLY and CDR2 FYNNEI. CDR3 length: 13 residues. V lost 6 bases, J lost 1 base, and 9 bases lay in between. The DNA for the CDR3 is TGTGCCAGCAGCCAACAGGGGAACACTGAAGCTTTCTTT. Translating it yields CASSQQGNTEAFF.

This clonotype has at least ten counts. This chain joins TRBV11-2 and TRBJ2-1; 8 bases are shared with TRBD2. The CDR3 length is 17 residues. V shed 2 bases, J shed 2 bases, and the junction held 8 bases outside the gene matches. Germline assignment: CDR1 SGHAT and CDR2 FQNNGV. In DNA form, the CDR3 reads TGTGCCAGCAGCTTAAACGGCGGGAGGTCCACCTACAATGAGCAGTTCTTC. Its translation: CASSLNGGRSTYNEQFF.

This clonotype was found many times. The rearrangement uses TRBV20-1 and TRBJ2-3; tentative D call: TRBD2 (6 bases). Germline CDR1 and CDR2: DFQATT and SNEGSKA (reference sequence). There are 12 residues in the CDR3. The V gene lost 7 bases and the J gene lost 1 base, with 9 bases spanning the gap. This CDR3 reads CSGGGGTDTQYF. The DNA of the CDR3 is TGCAGTGGGGGAGGTGGCACAGATACGCAGTATTTT.

The V call is TRBV3-1, the J call TRBJ1-1, with TRBD1 matching 7 bases. The CDR3 covers 14 residues. CDR1 is LGHDT, CDR2 YNNKEL, per germline (reference sequence). V lost 4 bases and J lost 8; bases outside the gene matches: 10. The CDR3 DNA reads as TGTGCCAGCAGCCTATACCGGGACAGACCCGAAGCTTTCTTT. It is translated as CASSLYRDRPEAFF.

The chain combines TRBV10-2 with TRBJ1-1, with D unclear. The CDR3 consists of 14 residues. The germline V and J ends were trimmed by 0 bases and 1 base, with 6 bases remaining between them. From germline, CDR1 is WSHSY and CDR2 SAAADI. This CDR3 reads CASSESTGNTEAFF. In DNA form, the CDR3 reads TGCGCCAGCAGTGAGTCGACTGGGAACACTGAAGCTTTCTTT.

There are a few counts of this clonotype. The V gene is TRBV5-6, the J gene TRBJ2-3; 7 nucleotides align to TRBD2. Germline V gene lookup returns CDR1 SGHDT and CDR2 YYEEEE. Trimming cost V 2 bases and J 4 bases; bases outside gene matches: 7. The CDR3 is made up of 15 amino acids. The DNA for the CDR3 is TGTGCCAGCAGCTTCTGGACGGCGGGGGCAGATACGCAGTATTTT. It specifies CASSFWTAGADTQYF.

This clonotype was counted between two and nine times. This chain connects TRBV5-4 to TRBJ2-3; 10 bases map to TRBD1. The CDR3 consists of 12 residues. J lost 4 bases, V lost 10 bases, and 3 bases had no gene match. Looked up from germline, CDR1 is SGHNT and CDR2 is YYREEE (reference sequence). CDR3 region: CALGQGADTQYF. CDR3 in DNA: TGTGCCCTCGGACAGGGGGCAGATACGCAGTATTTT. Full variable domain (outside the CDR3, taken from reference TRBV5-4 and TRBJ2-3): ETGVTQSPTHLIKTRGQQVTLRCSSQSGHNTVSWYQQALGQGPQFIFQYYREEENGRGNFPPRFSGLQFPNYSSELNVNALELDDSALYLCALGQGADTQYFGPGTRLTVL.

This clonotype was observed at least ten times. This rearrangement joins TRBV24-1 to TRBJ2-7; TRBD2 aligns across 8 bases. CDR3 length equals 13 residues. Germline V lookup: CDR1 KGHDR, CDR2 SFDVKD. Trimming removed 5 bases from V and 5 bases from J; junction bases left unmatched: 4. Written as DNA, the CDR3 is TGTGCCACCAGTGCGGGACTAGTTGACGAGCAGTACTTC. Translating gives CATSAGLVDEQYF.

This clonotype was counted many times. The chain combines TRBV29-1 with TRBJ2-2; D might be TRBD1 (6 bases). Trimming shortened V by 5 bases and J by 5 bases, and 12 bases separated the two germline ends. The germline CDR1 and CDR2 sequences are SQVTM and ANQGSEA. This CDR3 has 13 amino acids. The CDR3 reads CSVSLRGTGELFF. The CDR3 region has the DNA TGCAGCGTTAGTCTAAGGGGGACCGGGGAGCTGTTTTTT.

At least ten counts were recorded for this clonotype. The chain joins TRBV5-5 to TRBJ1-1; 9 bases match TRBD1. The V segment lost 2 bases and the J segment 3 bases; nucleotides outside the gene matches: 8. Germline V gene data show CDR1 as SGHKS and CDR2 as YYEKEE (reference sequence). This CDR3 has 16 residues. The CDR3 DNA is TGTGCCAGCAGCTTTCGGACAGGGGCCGAATACACTGAAGCTTTCTTT. It specifies CASSFRTGAEYTEAFF.

The rearrangement joins TRBV29-1 to TRBJ2-3; perhaps TRBD2 as D (5 bases). This CDR3 contains 13 residues. The germline V gene encodes CDR1 SQVTM and CDR2 ANQGSEA. V lost 1 base and J 1 base, leaving 6 bases between the germline ends. The DNA of the CDR3 is TGCAGCGTTGAAGGGGGAGGCACAGATACGCAGTATTTT. This translates into CSVEGGGTDTQYF.